This TCR beta chain originates from a study of CD4 T cells in relation to SARS-CoV-2 and coronaviruses. In the study overall: TCR beta CDR3s were sequenced after roughly 10-day antigen culture of PBMCs. The negative reference was HIV-1 Nef peptide pool or peptide-free culture.

To note about this clone: Its specificity is not known.

The unexposed donors gave CD4+ T cells in about 2011-2019, prior to COVID-19. The cells were cultured for about ten days before CD4+ T cells were isolated. Clones were sequenced by immunoSEQ multiplex PCR, and TCRdb holds only the in-frame ones, with some missing. The profile covers about 20,000 clones, with approximately 70% appearing a single time and roughly 16% taken by the ten largest. The CDR3 is made up of 13 amino acids. Germline V gene sequence: CDR1 MNHEY, CDR2 SVGAGI. The ends were cut back, 11 bases at V and 6 bases at J, with 14 bases in the middle. Specimen: CD4+ T cells from PBMCs, cultured in vitro. The clonotype originates from a human donor in good health. V gene TRBV6-5 combines with J gene TRBJ1-6, with D unresolved. This CDR3 is CAVAGVINSPLHF. The CDR3 region has the DNA TGTGCCGTGGCTGGGGTTATTAATTCACCCCTCCACTTT.